The sequence of this T cell receptor (beta chain) was determined in a study of post-analysis software for immune sequencing data. Study as a whole: In terms of disease course, relapsing-remitting, secondary progressive and progressive-relapsing multiple sclerosis were included.

This clonotype was detected only a few times. What it recognizes is unknown. General study points: Pronounced co-clustering by F measure was evident among identically batched samples. Significantly lower normalized Chao1 diversity was seen in multiple sclerosis patients than in controls. There were five TRBV segments more frequent in patients than controls, and TRBV5-6, TRBV5-1 and TRBV20-1 were among them.

Libraries were made from TCR beta cDNA, and they carried unique molecular identifiers. T cells numbering roughly 1 to 11 million yielded cDNA molecules that totaled about 500,000. In TCRdb, the PCR reads were re-called with MiXCR into one record per CDR3 protein. The sample yields 450,000 to 700,000 distinct CDR3 sequences, roughly 47% seen once. Germline V lookup: CDR1 WSHSY, CDR2 SAAADI. Between the trimmed V and J ends, which lost 3 bases and 7 bases, there was a span of 13 bases. CDR3 length equals 13 residues. Sample: blood. V is TRBV10-2 and J is TRBJ2-7, with D possibly being TRBD2 (6 bases). This TCR was recovered from a girl under 18 with multiple sclerosis. DNA of the CDR3: TGCGCCAGCAGTGATCCCTTGGGAGGTGAGCAGTACTTC. Its protein product is CASSDPLGGEQYF.